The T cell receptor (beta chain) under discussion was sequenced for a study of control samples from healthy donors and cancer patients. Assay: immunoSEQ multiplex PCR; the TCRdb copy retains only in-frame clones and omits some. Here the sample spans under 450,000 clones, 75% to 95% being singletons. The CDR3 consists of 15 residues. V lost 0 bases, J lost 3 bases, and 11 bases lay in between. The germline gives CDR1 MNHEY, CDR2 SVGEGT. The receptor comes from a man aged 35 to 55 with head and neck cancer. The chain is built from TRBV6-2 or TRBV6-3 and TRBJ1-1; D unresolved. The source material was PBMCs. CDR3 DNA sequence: TGTGCCAGCAGTTACTCACGGGCCTGGGACACTGAAGCTTTCTTT. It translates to CASSYSRAWDTEAFF.